This T cell receptor beta chain was recorded in a study of cytomegalovirus exposure and HLA in healthy donors. In the case of this clone: What it binds is unknown.

Primers: 60 Vbeta forward and 13 Jbeta reverse. Produced via immunoSEQ multiplex PCR; TCRdb's table is partial and in-frame only. The table shows under 250,000 clones, with 76% occurring only once. Germline CDR1 is MGHDK and CDR2 is SYGVNS. The CDR3 runs 15 residues. Trimming removed 3 bases from V and 3 bases from J, with 12 bases in between. Findings and limits, study-wide: Presence/absence analyses assumed roughly uniform sequencing depth across donors. Analysis performed later showed TCR beta chains linked to HLA being more clonally expanded than equally common others.

Sequenced material: PBMCs. V gene TRBV25-1 combines with J gene TRBJ2-1; D is perhaps TRBD2 (6 bases). This TCR came from a man younger than 35 in good health and CMV-seronegative. The CDR3 coding sequence is TGTGCCAGCAGTGACCCCCCCGGGGGCTACAATGAGCAGTTCTTC. Translation gives CASSDPPGGYNEQFF.